A selection of T cell receptor beta chains follows, all from one sample in a study of blood T cell repertoires in COVID-19. Data came from immunoSEQ multiplex PCR; TCRdb stores just in-frame clones and leaves some out. The data show approximately 110,000 clones, about nine tenths seen once. The source material was peripheral blood. Every receptor here comes from a human donor in a cohort sampled during active COVID-19. Each CDR3 is given with its conserved first and last residue. The order of the fields is clone size, V gene, D gene, J gene, CDR3 protein, CDR3 DNA. A D gene is named only where the DNA matches it firmly. Some rows mark clone size as missing; the rest say once, few, many or name a class of expanded clone.

few	TRBV7-9	TRBD1	TRBJ1-5	CASSRQGARNQPQHF	TGTGCCAGCAGCAGACAGGGGGCACGGAATCAGCCCCAGCATTTT
.	TRBV5-8	.	TRBJ1-1	CASSPPRGRVIEAFF	TGTGCCAGCAGCCCTCCCCGGGGGAGGGTGATTGAAGCTTTCTTT
few	TRBV6-1	.	TRBJ1-1	CASSDRGFTEAFF	TGTGCCAGCAGTGACAGGGGATTTACTGAAGCTTTCTTT
.	TRBV28	.	TRBJ2-1	CASSSRDGNHNEQFF	TGTGCCAGCAGTTCCCGTGACGGGAATCACAATGAGCAGTTCTTC
.	TRBV4-1	.	TRBJ2-1	CASSPSYNEQFF	TGCGCCAGCAGCCCGAGTTACAATGAGCAGTTCTTC
.	TRBV27	.	TRBJ2-2	CASRSGTKNTGELFF	TGTGCCAGCAGATCCGGGACAAAGAACACCGGGGAGCTGTTTTTT
.	TRBV15	.	TRBJ1-5	CATSRDPSDQPQHF	TGTGCCACCAGCAGAGATCCCAGCGATCAGCCCCAGCATTTT
.	TRBV7-2	.	TRBJ2-7	CASSSDSPSYEQYF	TGTGCCAGCAGCTCGGACAGCCCTTCCTACGAGCAGTACTTC
.	TRBV6-1	.	TRBJ2-7	CASSDQLAQAYEQYF	TGTGCCAGCAGTGACCAACTAGCCCAGGCCTACGAGCAGTACTTC
.	TRBV6-6	.	TRBJ2-3	CASSSGRGHSTDTQYF	TGTGCCAGCAGTTCGGGTCGAGGGCATAGCACAGATACGCAGTATTTT
.	TRBV6-2/TRBV6-3	TRBD2	TRBJ2-2	CASSHSGLAGGLAGELFF	TGTGCCAGCAGTCACTCCGGACTAGCGGGGGGGCTTGCCGGGGAGCTGTTTTTT
.	TRBV5-6	.	TRBJ1-1	CASSAGHLEAFF	TGTGCCAGCAGCGCCGGACACCTTGAAGCTTTCTTT
.	TRBV6-5	TRBD1	TRBJ1-1	CASKGGAGTEAFF	TGTGCCAGCAAAGGGGGCGCTGGCACTGAAGCTTTCTTT
.	TRBV6-2/TRBV6-3	.	TRBJ1-4	CASSYYRGHAEKLFF	TGTGCCAGCAGTTACTATCGGGGTCATGCGGAAAAACTGTTTTTT
.	TRBV5-1	.	TRBJ1-1	CASSVTNTEAFF	TGCGCCAGCAGCGTTACTAACACTGAAGCTTTCTTT
.	TRBV5-1	.	TRBJ2-1	CASSLRWGSGPGRTYNEQFF	TGCGCCAGCAGCTTACGGTGGGGTAGCGGACCCGGACGGACCTACAATGAGCAGTTCTTC
.	TRBV19	.	TRBJ1-4	CASIRRADEKLFF	TGTGCCAGTATTCGGAGGGCTGATGAAAAACTGTTTTTT